This passage covers 14 T cell receptor beta chains from one sample sequenced in a study of blood T cell repertoires in COVID-19. Assay: immunoSEQ multiplex PCR; the TCRdb copy retains only in-frame clones and omits some. The sample has over 70,000 clones, 65% to 90% seen once. The sequenced material came from peripheral blood. These receptors all stem from a human donor in a cohort sampled during active COVID-19.

V is TRBV9 and J is TRBJ2-3, with TRBD1 matching over 7 bases. Germline V gene lookup returns CDR1 SGDLS and CDR2 YYNGEE. The trim removed 0 bases at V and 7 bases at J, leaving 5 bases unmatched. This CDR3 spans 14 amino acids. In DNA, the CDR3 is TGTGCCAGCAGCGTAGCGACGGGACAGTATACGCAGTATTTT. Protein: CASSVATGQYTQYF.

The chain is built from TRBV24-1 and TRBJ1-5, with D unclear. V shed 3 bases and J shed 9 bases, with 14 bases lying between them. The V gene's germline CDR1 is KGHDR and CDR2 SFDVKD. CDR3 length equals 14 residues. The CDR3: CATSDITAAWPQHF. In nucleotides, the CDR3 is TGTGCCACCAGTGATATTACAGCCGCATGGCCCCAGCATTTT.

The CDR3 DNA is TGTGCCAGCAGCCTCCGGGGCGGGGGCGCGGGTGAGCAGTACTTC. Protein product: CASSLRGGGAGEQYF. This chain joins TRBV11-2 and TRBJ2-7; maybe TRBD2 (7 bases). V was pared by 5 bases and J by 7 bases, with 21 bases between. Germline CDR1 SGHAT, CDR2 FQNNGV. The CDR3 runs 15 residues.

The chain couples TRBV6-1 to TRBJ2-5; TRBD2 is a possible D gene (5 bases). In germline, CDR1 is MNHNS, CDR2 SASEGT. CDR3 size: 18 residues. Trimming left V 0 bases short and J 2 bases short, with 19 bases between. The CDR3: CASSEAERPAYIQETQYF. The CDR3, as DNA: TGTGCCAGCAGTGAAGCCGAGCGGCCGGCTTATATACAAGAGACCCAGTACTTC.

The V gene is TRBV30, the J gene TRBJ1-1; D possibly corresponds to TRBD1 (5 bases). V was shortened by 2 bases and J by 10 bases, with 14 bases between the two germline ends. Germline CDR1 and CDR2: GTSNPN and SVGIG (reference sequence). CDR3 size: 12 residues. CDR3 sequence (DNA): TGTGCCTGGAGTTCTCGAATTCAGGGAGCTTTCTTT. It is translated as CAWSSRIQGAFF.

The genes are TRBV6-4 and TRBJ2-1, with 8 bases matching TRBD2. V lost 2 bases to trimming and J lost 6 bases; unmatched junction nucleotides: 0. The CDR3 runs 13 residues. CDR1 is MRHNA and CDR2 is SNTAGT in the germline V gene. The CDR3: CASSDGTSNEQFF. CDR3 sequence (DNA): TGTGCCAGCAGTGACGGGACTAGCAATGAGCAGTTCTTC.

V usage is TRBV7-9 and J usage is TRBJ2-7; D is unresolved. This CDR3 comprises 19 residues. Trimming cost V 2 bases and J 0 bases, with 23 bases left between them. CDR1 SEHNR and CDR2 FQNEAQ come from the germline V gene (reference sequence). CDR3 bases: TGTGCCAGCAGCTTAAGTCGTGATGAGGCAGTTTTAAGCTCCTACGAGCAGTACTTC. The encoded protein is CASSLSRDEAVLSSYEQYF.

This clone has ten or more counts. The chain is built from TRBV4-3 and TRBJ1-3, with 10 bases aligning to TRBD1. Germline CDR1 reads LGHNA; CDR2 reads YSLEER. The CDR3 runs to 21 residues. Trimming at V came to 1 base and at J to 1 base, leaving 16 bases not matched to a gene. The chain's CDR3 is CASSQGIGTGAIRPSGNTIYF. CDR3 in DNA: TGCGCCAGCAGCCAAGGTATCGGGACAGGGGCTATCAGGCCGTCTGGAAACACCATATATTTT.

The J gene is TRBJ2-3, the V gene TRBV15; 9 bases fit TRBD2. Per germline, CDR1 LNHNV and CDR2 YYDKDF (reference sequence). This CDR3 is built from 21 residues. Trimming removed 0 bases from V and 0 bases from J; junction bases left unmatched: 16. The DNA of the CDR3 is TGTGCCACCAGCAGAGACGGCGGGGCCCGCGGGGGGGCGTCTAGCACAGATACGCAGTATTTT. It is translated as CATSRDGGARGGASSTDTQYF.

The chain recombines TRBV19 with TRBJ1-1; a possible D gene is TRBD1 (5 bases). The CDR3 sequence is 13 residues long. Trimming removed 2 bases from V and 3 bases from J, with 7 bases in between. The germline V gene has CDR1 LNHDA and CDR2 SQIVND (reference sequence). CDR3 nucleotide sequence: TGTGCCAGTAGTATAAAAGGGGACACTGAAGCTTTCTTT. Its protein is CASSIKGDTEAFF.

The CDR3 DNA follows: TGTGCCAGCAGCGTAGCAGGGCAGCTTAACACTGAAGCTTTCTTT. It translates to CASSVAGQLNTEAFF. The chain recombines TRBV9 with TRBJ1-1; D is perhaps TRBD1 (5 bases). Trimming removed 0 bases at V and 2 bases at J, with 11 bases between. The CDR3 has 15 residues. Germline CDR1 and CDR2: SGDLS and YYNGEE.

This chain joins TRBV18 and TRBJ1-2; D gene unclear. This CDR3 is built from 14 residues. The V gene lost 1 base and the J gene lost 8 bases, with 14 bases spanning the gap. Germline V CDR1 and CDR2: KGHSH, LQKENI. DNA of the CDR3: TGTGCCAGCTCACCACGGGCGGCCGCGGGCGGCTACACCTTC. The encoded protein is CASSPRAAAGGYTF.

The chain recombines TRBV28 with TRBJ2-1; a possible D gene is TRBD2 (5 bases). Germline V gives CDR1 MDHEN, CDR2 SYDVKM. Trimming removed 5 bases from V and 10 bases from J, with 12 bases in between. This CDR3 is 12 amino acids long. The CDR3 region is CASSLVGVEQFF. The CDR3 nucleotides are TGTGCCAGCAGTCTAGTCGGGGTCGAGCAGTTCTTC. Using reference TRBV28 and TRBJ2-1 for the parts outside the CDR3, the full variable domain is DVKVTQSSRYLVKRTGEKVFLECVQDMDHENMFWYRQDPGLGLRLIYFSYDVKMKEKGDIPEGYSVSREKKERFSLILESASTNQTSMYLCASSLVGVEQFFGPGTRLTVL.

The chain couples TRBV5-1 to TRBJ2-5; TRBD1 matches at 7 bases. The CDR3 is 14 residues long. In germline, CDR1 is SGHRS, CDR2 YFSETQ. V was clipped by 2 bases and J by 5 bases; unmatched bases: 6. CDR3 sequence: CASSLTGERETQYF. The DNA for the CDR3 is TGCGCCAGCAGCTTAACAGGGGAGCGGGAGACCCAGTACTTC.